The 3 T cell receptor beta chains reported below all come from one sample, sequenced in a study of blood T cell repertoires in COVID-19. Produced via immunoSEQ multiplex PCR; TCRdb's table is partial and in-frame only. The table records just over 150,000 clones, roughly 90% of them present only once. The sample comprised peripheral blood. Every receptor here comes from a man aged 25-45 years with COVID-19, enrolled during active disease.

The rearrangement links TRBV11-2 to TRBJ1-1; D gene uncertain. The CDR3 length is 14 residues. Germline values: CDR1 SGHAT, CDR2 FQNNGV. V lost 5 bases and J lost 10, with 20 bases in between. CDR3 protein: CASSRREGRGIAFF. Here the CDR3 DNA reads TGTGCCAGCAGCCGGCGGGAAGGGCGCGGGATAGCTTTCTTT.

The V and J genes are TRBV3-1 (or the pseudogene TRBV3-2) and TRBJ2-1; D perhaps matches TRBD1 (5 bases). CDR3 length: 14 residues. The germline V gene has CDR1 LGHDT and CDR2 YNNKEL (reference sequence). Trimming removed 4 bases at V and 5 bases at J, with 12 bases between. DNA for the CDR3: TGTGCCAGCAGCCCCTTAGACAGTCACAATGAGCAGTTCTTC. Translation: CASSPLDSHNEQFF.

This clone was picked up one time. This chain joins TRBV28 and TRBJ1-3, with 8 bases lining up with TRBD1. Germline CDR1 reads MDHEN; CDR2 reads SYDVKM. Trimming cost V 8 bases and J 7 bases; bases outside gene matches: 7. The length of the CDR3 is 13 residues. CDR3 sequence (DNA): TGTGCCAGCGGAGCGGACAGGGTGAACACCATATATTTT. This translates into CASGADRVNTIYF.